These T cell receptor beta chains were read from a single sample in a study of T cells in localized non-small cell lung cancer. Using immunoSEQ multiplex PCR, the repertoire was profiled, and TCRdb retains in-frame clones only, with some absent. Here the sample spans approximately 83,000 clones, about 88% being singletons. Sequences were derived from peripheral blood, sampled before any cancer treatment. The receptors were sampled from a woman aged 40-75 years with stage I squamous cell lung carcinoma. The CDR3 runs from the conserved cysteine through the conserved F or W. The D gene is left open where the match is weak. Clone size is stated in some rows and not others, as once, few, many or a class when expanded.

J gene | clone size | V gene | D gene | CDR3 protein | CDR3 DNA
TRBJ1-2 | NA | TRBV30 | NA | CAWSLGQGQLSYGYTF | TGTGCCTGGAGTTTGGGGCAGGGCCAACTCAGCTATGGCTACACCTTC
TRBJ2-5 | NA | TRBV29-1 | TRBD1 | CSVGTGGDATQYF | TGCAGCGTCGGGACAGGGGGCGATGCGACCCAGTACTTC
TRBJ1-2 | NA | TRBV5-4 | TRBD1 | CASSPQGGSANYGYTF | TGTGCCAGCAGCCCGCAGGGGGGAAGTGCTAACTATGGCTACACCTTC
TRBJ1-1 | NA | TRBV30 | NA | CAWRRGGGNTEAFF | TGTGCCTGGAGGAGGGGAGGAGGGAACACTGAAGCTTTCTTT
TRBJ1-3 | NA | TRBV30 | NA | CASSQGSGNTIYF | TGTGCCTCCTCACAGGGATCTGGAAACACCATATATTTT
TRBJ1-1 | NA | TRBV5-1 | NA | CASSLGHANTEAFF | TGCGCCAGCAGCTTGGGTCATGCGAACACTGAAGCTTTCTTT
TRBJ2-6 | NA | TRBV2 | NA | CASKVSGANVLTF | TGTGCTAGCAAGGTCTCTGGGGCCAACGTCCTGACTTTC
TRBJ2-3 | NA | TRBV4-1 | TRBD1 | CASSRGTGKQDTQYF | TGCGCCAGCAGCCGGGGGACAGGGAAGCAAGATACGCAGTATTTT
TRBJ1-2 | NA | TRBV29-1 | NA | CSVESGMGYTF | TGCAGCGTTGAATCTGGCATGGGCTACACCTTC
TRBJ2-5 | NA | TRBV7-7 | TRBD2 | CASSLGRLARGETQYF | TGTGCTAGCAGCTTAGGGCGACTAGCGAGGGGAGAGACCCAGTACTTC
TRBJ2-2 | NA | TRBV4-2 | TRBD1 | CASSQLTGSNTGELFF | TGTGCCAGCAGCCAATTGACAGGGTCGAACACCGGGGAGCTGTTTTTT
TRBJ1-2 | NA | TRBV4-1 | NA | CASTQETGRYYGYTF | TGCGCCAGCACCCAAGAAACGGGAAGGTACTATGGCTACACCTTC
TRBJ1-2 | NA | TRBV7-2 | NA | CASSLIREYGYTF | TGTGCCAGCAGCTTAATCAGAGAGTATGGCTACACCTTC
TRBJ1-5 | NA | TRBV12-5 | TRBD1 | CASEPGTGGWQPQHF | TGTGCTAGTGAACCGGGGACAGGGGGCTGGCAGCCCCAGCATTTT
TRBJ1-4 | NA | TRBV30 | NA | CAWRGGGEKLFF | TGTGCCTGGCGGGGCGGGGGGGAAAAACTGTTTTTT
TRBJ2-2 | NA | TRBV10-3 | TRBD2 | CATGLAGSTGELFF | TGTGCCACCGGACTAGCGGGGAGCACCGGGGAGCTGTTTTTT
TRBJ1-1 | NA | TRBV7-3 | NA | CASSRNTDTEAFF | TGTGCCAGCAGCCGAAACACCGACACTGAAGCTTTCTTT
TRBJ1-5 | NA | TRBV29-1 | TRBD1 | CSVRPTGSNQPQHF | TGCAGCGTTCGGCCGACAGGGAGCAATCAGCCCCAGCATTTT
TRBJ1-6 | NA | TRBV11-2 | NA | CASSLGRGSYNSPLHF | TGTGCCAGCAGCTTGGGCAGGGGATCCTATAATTCACCCCTCCACTTT
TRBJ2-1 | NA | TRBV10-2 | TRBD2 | CASSESRTSGGASYNEQFF | TGCGCCAGCAGTGAGTCGAGGACTAGCGGGGGGGCCAGTTACAATGAGCAGTTCTTC
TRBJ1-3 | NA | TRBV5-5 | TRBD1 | CASSWDSSGNTIYF | TGTGCCAGCAGCTGGGACAGCTCTGGAAACACCATATATTTT
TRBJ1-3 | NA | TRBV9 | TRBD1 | CASTYRGIPGNTIYF | TGTGCCAGCACCTACAGGGGCATCCCTGGAAACACCATATATTTT
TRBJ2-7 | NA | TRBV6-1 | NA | CASSSPGPYEQYF | TGTGCCAGCAGTTCTCCGGGTCCTTACGAGCAGTACTTC
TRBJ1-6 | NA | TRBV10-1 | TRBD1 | CASSEWTGNSPLHF | TGCGCCAGCAGTGAGTGGACAGGGAATTCACCCCTCCACTTT
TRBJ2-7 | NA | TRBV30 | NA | CAWSVGGYYEQYF | TGTGCCTGGAGTGTAGGTGGGTACTACGAGCAGTACTTC
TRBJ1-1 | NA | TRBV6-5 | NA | CASSYSKAGRTEAFF | TGTGCCAGCAGTTACTCGAAGGCAGGCCGCACTGAAGCTTTCTTT
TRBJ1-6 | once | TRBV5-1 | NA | CASSFRGRDNSPLHF | TGCGCCAGCAGCTTCCGGGGGCGAGATAATTCACCCCTCCACTTT
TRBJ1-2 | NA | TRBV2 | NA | CASLPGTQDGYTF | TGTGCCAGCTTACCCGGGACGCAGGATGGCTACACCTTC
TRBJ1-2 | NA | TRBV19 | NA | CASSGATNYGYTF | TGTGCCAGTAGCGGGGCTACTAACTATGGCTACACCTTC
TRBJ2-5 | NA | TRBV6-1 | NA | CASINGRYQETQYF | TGTGCCAGCATCAACGGACGGTACCAAGAGACCCAGTACTTC
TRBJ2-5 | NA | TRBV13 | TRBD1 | CASRRTGIGETQYF | TGTGCCAGCAGACGGACAGGGATTGGAGAGACCCAGTACTTC
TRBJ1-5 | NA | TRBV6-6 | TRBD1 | CASSADRDNQPQHF | TGTGCCAGCAGTGCGGACAGGGACAATCAGCCCCAGCATTTT
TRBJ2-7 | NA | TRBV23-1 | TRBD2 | CASSQSRLAGYEQYF | TGCGCCAGCAGTCAATCTAGACTAGCGGGGTACGAGCAGTACTTC
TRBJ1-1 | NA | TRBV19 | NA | CASGILTEAFF | TGTGCTTCAGGGATTCTAACTGAAGCTTTCTTT
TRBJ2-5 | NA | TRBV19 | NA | CASSIMDSQETQYF | TGTGCCAGTAGTATCATGGACAGCCAAGAGACCCAGTACTTC
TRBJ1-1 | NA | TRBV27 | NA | CASSYRPVGEAFF | TGTGCCAGCAGTTACCGTCCCGTAGGGGAGGCTTTCTTT